This TCR beta chain is from a study of T-cell reconstitution after alpha-beta-depleted transplantation in children. The length of the CDR3 is 15 residues. With 1 base removed from V and 4 bases from J, the gap between germline ends came to 12 bases. In germline, CDR1 is LNHDA, CDR2 SQIVND (reference sequence). TCRbeta library construction was performed incorporating unique molecular identifiers. TCRdb itself ran the PCR reads through MiXCR, one entry per CDR3 protein. This sample has around 960,000 distinct CDR3 sequences, with under 30% found just once. Study findings and constraints: Counts and diversity of T cells one year after transplant came mostly from newly produced T cells. There were some patients whose high TCRbeta diversity at day 60 came from surviving recipient T cells and thymic progenitors. As was reported, about two months after transplant, alpha-beta T cells came from several hundred expanded graft clones.

The table lists this clonotype with a few counts. Its specificity is unknown. This material consisted of PBMCs, mostly from graft donor cells, taken 360 days after TCRalphabeta/CD19-depleted stem cell transplant. The rearrangement links TRBV19 to TRBJ2-3, with D possibly called TRBD1 or TRBD2 (5 bases each). This clonotype was obtained from a boy younger than two who had a stem cell transplant for SCID, so the T cells may come from the graft donor. The DNA for the CDR3 is TGTGCCAGTAGTATAGGGGGACCGTGGGCAGATACGCAGTATTTT. It codes for CASSIGGPWADTQYF.